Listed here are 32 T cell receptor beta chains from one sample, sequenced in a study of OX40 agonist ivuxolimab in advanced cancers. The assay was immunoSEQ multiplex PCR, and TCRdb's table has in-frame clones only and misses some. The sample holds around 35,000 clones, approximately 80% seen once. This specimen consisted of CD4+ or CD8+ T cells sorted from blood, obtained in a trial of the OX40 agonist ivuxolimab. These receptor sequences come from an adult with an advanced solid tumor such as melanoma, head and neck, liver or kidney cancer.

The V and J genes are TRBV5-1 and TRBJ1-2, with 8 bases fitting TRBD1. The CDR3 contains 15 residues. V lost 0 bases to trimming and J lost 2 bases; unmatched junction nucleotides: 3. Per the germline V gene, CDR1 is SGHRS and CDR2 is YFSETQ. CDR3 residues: CASSLGDRPNYGYTF. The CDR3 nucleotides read TGCGCCAGCAGCTTGGGGGACAGGCCCAACTATGGCTACACCTTC.

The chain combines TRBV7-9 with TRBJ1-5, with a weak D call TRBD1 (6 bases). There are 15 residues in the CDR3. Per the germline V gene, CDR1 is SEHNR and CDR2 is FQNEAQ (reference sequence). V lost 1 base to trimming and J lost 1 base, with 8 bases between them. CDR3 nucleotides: TGTGCCAGCAGCTTAGGTGGACAGAGCAATCAGCCCCAGCATTTT. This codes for CASSLGGQSNQPQHF. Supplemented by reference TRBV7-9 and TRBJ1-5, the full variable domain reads DTGVSQNPRHKITKRGQNVTFRCDPISEHNRLYWYRQTLGQGPEFLTYFQNEAQLEKSRLLSDRFSAERPKGSFSTLEIQRTEQGDSAMYLCASSLGGQSNQPQHFGDGTRLSIL.

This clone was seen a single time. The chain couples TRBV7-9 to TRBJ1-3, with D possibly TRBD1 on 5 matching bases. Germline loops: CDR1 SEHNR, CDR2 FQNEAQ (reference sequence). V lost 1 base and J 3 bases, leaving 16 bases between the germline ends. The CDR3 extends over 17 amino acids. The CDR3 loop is CASSLGGAGLFGNTIYF. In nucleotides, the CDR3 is TGTGCCAGCAGCTTAGGAGGGGCGGGACTGTTTGGAAACACCATATATTTT.

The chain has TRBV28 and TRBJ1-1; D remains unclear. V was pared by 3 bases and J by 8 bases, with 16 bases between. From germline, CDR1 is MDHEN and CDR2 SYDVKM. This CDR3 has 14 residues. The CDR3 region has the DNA TGTGCCAGCAGTTTCCTTGGGCCGCGGAAGGAAGCTTTCTTT. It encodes CASSFLGPRKEAFF.

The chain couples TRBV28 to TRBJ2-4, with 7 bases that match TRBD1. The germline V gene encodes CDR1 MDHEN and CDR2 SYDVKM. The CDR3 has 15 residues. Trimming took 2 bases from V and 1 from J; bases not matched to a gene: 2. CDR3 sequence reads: CASSLPGGAKNIQYF. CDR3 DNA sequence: TGTGCCAGCAGTTTACCAGGGGGTGCCAAAAACATTCAGTACTTC.

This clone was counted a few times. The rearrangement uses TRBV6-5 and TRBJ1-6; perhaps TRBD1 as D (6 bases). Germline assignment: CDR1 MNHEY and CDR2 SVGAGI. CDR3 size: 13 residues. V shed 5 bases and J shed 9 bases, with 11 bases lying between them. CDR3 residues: CASSTGASSPLHF. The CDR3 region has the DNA TGTGCCAGCAGTACGGGGGCTTCTTCACCCCTCCACTTT.

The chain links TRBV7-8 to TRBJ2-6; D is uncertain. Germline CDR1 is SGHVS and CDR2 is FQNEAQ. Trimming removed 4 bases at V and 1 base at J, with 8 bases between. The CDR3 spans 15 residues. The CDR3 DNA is TGTGCCAGCAGCTATCCGGCGTCTGGGGCCAACGTCCTGACTTTC. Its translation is CASSYPASGANVLTF.

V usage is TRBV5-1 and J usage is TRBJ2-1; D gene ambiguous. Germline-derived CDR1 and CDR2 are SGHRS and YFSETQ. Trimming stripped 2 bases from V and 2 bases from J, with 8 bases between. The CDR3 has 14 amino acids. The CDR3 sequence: CASSFGETYNEQFF. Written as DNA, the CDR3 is TGCGCCAGCAGCTTTGGGGAAACCTACAATGAGCAGTTCTTC. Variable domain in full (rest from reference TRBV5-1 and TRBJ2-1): KAGVTQTPRYLIKTRGQQVTLSCSPISGHRSVSWYQQTPGQGLQFLFEYFSETQRNKGNFPGRFSGRQFSNSRSEMNVSTLELGDSALYLCASSFGETYNEQFFGPGTRLTVL.

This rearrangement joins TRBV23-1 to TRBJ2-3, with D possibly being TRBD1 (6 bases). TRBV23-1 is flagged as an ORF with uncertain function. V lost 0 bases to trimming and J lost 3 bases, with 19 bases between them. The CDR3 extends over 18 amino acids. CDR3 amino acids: CASSQSGALTEGTDTQYF. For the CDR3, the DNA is TGCGCCAGCAGTCAATCGGGGGCCCTAACTGAGGGGACAGATACGCAGTATTTT.

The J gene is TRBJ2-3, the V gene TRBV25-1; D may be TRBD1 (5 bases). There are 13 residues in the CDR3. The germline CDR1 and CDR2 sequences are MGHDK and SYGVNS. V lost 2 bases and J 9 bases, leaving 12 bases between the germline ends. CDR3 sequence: CASSEATGSTQYF. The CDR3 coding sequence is TGTGCCAGCAGTGAAGCCACAGGATCGACGCAGTATTTT.

The CDR3 coding sequence is TGTGCCAGCAGCTTGGGGGGGCCGAAAGATACGCAGTATTTT. Its protein product is CASSLGGPKDTQYF. This chain connects TRBV11-2 to TRBJ2-3; D is perhaps TRBD2 (7 bases). Germline V gene data show CDR1 as SGHAT and CDR2 as FQNNGV. V lost 3 bases and J lost 5, with 12 bases in between. This CDR3 is 14 amino acids long. The complete variable domain, with remaining parts taken from reference TRBV11-2 and TRBJ2-3, reads EAGVAQSPRYKIIEKRQSVAFWCNPISGHATLYWYQQILGQGPKLLIQFQNNGVVDDSQLPKDRFSAERLKGVDSTLKIQPAKLEDSAVYLCASSLGGPKDTQYFGPGTRLTVL.

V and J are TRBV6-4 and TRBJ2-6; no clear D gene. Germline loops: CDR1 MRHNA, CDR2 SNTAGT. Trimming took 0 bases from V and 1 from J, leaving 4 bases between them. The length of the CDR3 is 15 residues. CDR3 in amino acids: CASSDSQSGANVLTF. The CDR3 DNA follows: TGTGCCAGCAGTGACTCACAGTCTGGGGCCAACGTCCTGACTTTC.

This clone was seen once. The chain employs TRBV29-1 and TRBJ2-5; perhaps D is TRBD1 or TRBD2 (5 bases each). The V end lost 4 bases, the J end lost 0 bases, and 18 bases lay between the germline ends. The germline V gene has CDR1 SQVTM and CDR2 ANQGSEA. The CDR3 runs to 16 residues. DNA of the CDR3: TGCAGCGTTGTGAATTGGGACGGCTTGTACCAAGAGACCCAGTACTTC. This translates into CSVVNWDGLYQETQYF.

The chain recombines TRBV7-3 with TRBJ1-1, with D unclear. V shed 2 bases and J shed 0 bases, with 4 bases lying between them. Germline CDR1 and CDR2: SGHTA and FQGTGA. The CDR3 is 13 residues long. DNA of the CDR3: TGTGCCAGCAGCTTATCAGTGAACACTGAAGCTTTCTTT. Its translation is CASSLSVNTEAFF.

The chain's CDR3 is CASSPPGGGWNTQYF. The CDR3 nucleotides are TGTGCCAGCTCACCACCCGGCGGGGGCTGGAATACGCAGTATTTT. The chain combines TRBV18 with TRBJ2-3; D might be TRBD2 (7 bases). Per the germline V gene, CDR1 is KGHSH and CDR2 is LQKENI. V lost 0 bases and J 7 bases, leaving 14 bases between the germline ends. The CDR3 has 15 amino acids.

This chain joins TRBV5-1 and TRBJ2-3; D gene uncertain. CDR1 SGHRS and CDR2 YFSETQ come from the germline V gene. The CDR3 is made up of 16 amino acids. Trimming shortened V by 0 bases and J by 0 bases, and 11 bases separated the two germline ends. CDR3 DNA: TGCGCCAGCAGCTTGGCGGAAGGACCTAGCACAGATACGCAGTATTTT. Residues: CASSLAEGPSTDTQYF.

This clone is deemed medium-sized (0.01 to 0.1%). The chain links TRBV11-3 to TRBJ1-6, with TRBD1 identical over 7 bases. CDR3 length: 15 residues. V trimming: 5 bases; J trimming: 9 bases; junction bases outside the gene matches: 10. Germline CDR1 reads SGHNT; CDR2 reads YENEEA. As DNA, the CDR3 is TGTGCCAGCAGCCCGATCGACAGGGATGGTTCACCCCTCCACTTT. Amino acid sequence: CASSPIDRDGSPLHF.

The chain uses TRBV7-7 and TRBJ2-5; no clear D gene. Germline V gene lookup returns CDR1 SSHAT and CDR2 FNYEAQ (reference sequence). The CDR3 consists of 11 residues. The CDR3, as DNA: TGTGCTATCCTCCTAGGGGAGACCCAGTACTTC. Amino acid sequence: CAILLGETQYF. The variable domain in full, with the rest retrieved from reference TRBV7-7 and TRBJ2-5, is GAGVSQSPRYKVTKRGQDVTLRCDPISSHATLYWYQQALGQGPEFLTYFNYEAQPDKSGLPSDRFSAERPEGSISTLTIQRTEQRDSAMYRCAILLGETQYFGPGTRLLVL.

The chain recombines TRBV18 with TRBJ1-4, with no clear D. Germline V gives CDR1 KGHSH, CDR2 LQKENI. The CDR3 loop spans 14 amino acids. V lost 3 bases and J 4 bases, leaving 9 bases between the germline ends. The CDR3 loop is CASSPRRNNEKLFF. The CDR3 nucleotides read TGTGCCAGCTCACCGCGGCGGAATAATGAAAAACTGTTTTTT.

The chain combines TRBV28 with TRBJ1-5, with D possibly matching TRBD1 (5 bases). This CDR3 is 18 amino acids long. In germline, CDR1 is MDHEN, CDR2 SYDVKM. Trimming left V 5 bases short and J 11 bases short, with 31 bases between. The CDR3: CASSPLGPGTLPLIAQHF. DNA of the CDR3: TGTGCCAGCAGTCCACTAGGTCCCGGGACCTTACCGTTAATAGCCCAGCATTTT.

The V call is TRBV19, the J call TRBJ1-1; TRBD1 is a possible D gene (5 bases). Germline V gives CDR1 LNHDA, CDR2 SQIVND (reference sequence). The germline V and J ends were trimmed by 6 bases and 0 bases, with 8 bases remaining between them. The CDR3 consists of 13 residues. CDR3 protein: CASRRGLNTEAFF. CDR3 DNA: TGTGCCAGTAGGCGGGGGTTGAACACTGAAGCTTTCTTT.

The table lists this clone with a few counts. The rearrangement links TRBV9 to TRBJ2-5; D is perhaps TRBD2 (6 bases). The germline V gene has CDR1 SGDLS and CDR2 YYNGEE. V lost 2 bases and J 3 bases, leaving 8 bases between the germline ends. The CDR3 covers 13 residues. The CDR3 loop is CASSVGGEETQYF. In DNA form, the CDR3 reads TGTGCCAGCAGCGTTGGAGGGGAAGAGACCCAGTACTTC. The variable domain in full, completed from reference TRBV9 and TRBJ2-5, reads DSGVTQTPKHLITATGQRVTLRCSPRSGDLSVYWYQQSLDQGLQFLIQYYNGEERAKGNILERFSAQQFPDLHSELNLSSLELGDSALYFCASSVGGEETQYFGPGTRLLVL.

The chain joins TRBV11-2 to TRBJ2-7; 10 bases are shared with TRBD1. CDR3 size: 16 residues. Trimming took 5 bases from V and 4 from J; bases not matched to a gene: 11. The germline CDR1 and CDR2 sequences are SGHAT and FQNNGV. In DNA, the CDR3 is TGTGCCAGCAGCCAACGGGGACAGGGGAGGGAGTACGAGCAGTACTTC. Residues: CASSQRGQGREYEQYF. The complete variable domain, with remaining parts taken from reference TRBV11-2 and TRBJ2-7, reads EAGVAQSPRYKIIEKRQSVAFWCNPISGHATLYWYQQILGQGPKLLIQFQNNGVVDDSQLPKDRFSAERLKGVDSTLKIQPAKLEDSAVYLCASSQRGQGREYEQYFGPGTRLTVT.

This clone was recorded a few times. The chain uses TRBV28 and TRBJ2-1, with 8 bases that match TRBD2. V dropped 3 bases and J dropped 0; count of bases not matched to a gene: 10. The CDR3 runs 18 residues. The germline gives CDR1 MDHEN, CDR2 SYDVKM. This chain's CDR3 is CASSFLWTSKGSYNEQFF. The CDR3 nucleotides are TGTGCCAGCAGTTTCTTGTGGACTAGCAAGGGCTCCTACAATGAGCAGTTCTTC.

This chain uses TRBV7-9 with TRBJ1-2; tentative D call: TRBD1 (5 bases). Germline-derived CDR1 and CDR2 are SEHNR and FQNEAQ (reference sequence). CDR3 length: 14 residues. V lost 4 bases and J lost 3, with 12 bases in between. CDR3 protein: CASSSRGVDYGYTF. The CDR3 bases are TGTGCCAGCAGCTCCCGAGGGGTGGACTATGGCTACACCTTC.

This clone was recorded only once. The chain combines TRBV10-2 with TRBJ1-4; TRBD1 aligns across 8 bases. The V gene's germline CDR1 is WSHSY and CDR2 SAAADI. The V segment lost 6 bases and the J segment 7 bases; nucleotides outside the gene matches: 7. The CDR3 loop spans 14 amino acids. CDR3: CASRLTGGGEKLFF. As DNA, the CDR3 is TGCGCCAGCAGGCTAACAGGGGGGGGTGAAAAACTGTTTTTT.

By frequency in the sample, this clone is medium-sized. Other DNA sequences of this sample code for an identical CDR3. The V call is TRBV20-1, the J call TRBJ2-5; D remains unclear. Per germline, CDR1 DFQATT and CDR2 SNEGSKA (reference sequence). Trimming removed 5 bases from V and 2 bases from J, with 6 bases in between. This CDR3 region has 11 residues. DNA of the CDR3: TGCAGTGCTGGCCAGCAAGAGACCCAGTACTTC. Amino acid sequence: CSAGQQETQYF.

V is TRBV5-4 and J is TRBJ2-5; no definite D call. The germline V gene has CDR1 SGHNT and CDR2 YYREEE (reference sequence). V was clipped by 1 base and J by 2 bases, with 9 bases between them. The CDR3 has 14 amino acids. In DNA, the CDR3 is TGTGCCAGCAGCTTGCGGGTCGCGCAAGAGACCCAGTACTTC. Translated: CASSLRVAQETQYF.

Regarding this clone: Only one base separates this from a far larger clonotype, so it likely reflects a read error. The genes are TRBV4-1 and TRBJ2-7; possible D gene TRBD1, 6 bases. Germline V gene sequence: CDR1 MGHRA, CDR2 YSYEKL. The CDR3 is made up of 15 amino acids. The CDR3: CASSQGTDGIYERYF. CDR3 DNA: TGCGCCAGCAGCCAAGGGACAGACGGGATCTACGAGCGGTACTTC.

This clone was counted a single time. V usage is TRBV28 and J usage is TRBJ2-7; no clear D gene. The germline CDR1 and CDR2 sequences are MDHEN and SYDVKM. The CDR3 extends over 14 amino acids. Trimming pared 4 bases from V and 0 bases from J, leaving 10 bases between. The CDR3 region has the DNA TGTGCCAGCAGTTACCAGCCGAGCTCCTACGAGCAGTACTTC. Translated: CASSYQPSSYEQYF. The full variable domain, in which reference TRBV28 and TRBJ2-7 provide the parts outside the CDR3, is DVKVTQSSRYLVKRTGEKVFLECVQDMDHENMFWYRQDPGLGLRLIYFSYDVKMKEKGDIPEGYSVSREKKERFSLILESASTNQTSMYLCASSYQPSSYEQYFGPGTRLTVT.

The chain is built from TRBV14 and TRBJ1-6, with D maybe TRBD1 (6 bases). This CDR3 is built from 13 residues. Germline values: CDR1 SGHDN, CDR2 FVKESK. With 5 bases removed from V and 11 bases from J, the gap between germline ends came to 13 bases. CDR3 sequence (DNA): TGTGCCAGCAGCGATACAGGGTCCGCACCCCTCCACTTT. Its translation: CASSDTGSAPLHF.

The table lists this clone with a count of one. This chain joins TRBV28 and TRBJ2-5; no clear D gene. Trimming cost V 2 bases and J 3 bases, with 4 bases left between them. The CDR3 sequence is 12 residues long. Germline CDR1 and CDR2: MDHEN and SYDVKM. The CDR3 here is CASSLGEETQYF. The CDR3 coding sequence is TGTGCCAGCAGTTTAGGGGAAGAGACCCAGTACTTC. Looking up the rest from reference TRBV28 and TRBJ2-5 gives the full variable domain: DVKVTQSSRYLVKRTGEKVFLECVQDMDHENMFWYRQDPGLGLRLIYFSYDVKMKEKGDIPEGYSVSREKKERFSLILESASTNQTSMYLCASSLGEETQYFGPGTRLLVL.